This TCR beta chain emerged from a study of tumor T cells in aggressive B-cell lymphoma. The CDR3 spans 15 residues. With V trimmed by 3 bases and J by 2 bases, 3 bases remained unmatched. Per the germline V gene, CDR1 is MDHEN and CDR2 is SYDVKM. Method: immunoSEQ multiplex PCR; TCRdb's copy keeps in-frame clones and lacks some. The sample holds about 5,100 clones; 94% are singletons and the top ten take 3.8%. The chain links TRBV28 to TRBJ1-5, with TRBD1 identical over 8 bases. What was sequenced was tumor tissue. The clonotype was recovered from an adult with diffuse large B cell lymphoma. The chain's CDR3 is CASSFGTGGNQPQHF. DNA for the CDR3: TGTGCCAGCAGTTTCGGGACAGGAGGCAATCAGCCCCAGCATTTT. The full variable domain, in which reference TRBV28 and TRBJ1-5 provide the parts outside the CDR3, is DVKVTQSSRYLVKRTGEKVFLECVQDMDHENMFWYRQDPGLGLRLIYFSYDVKMKEKGDIPEGYSVSREKKERFSLILESASTNQTSMYLCASSFGTGGNQPQHFGDGTRLSIL.